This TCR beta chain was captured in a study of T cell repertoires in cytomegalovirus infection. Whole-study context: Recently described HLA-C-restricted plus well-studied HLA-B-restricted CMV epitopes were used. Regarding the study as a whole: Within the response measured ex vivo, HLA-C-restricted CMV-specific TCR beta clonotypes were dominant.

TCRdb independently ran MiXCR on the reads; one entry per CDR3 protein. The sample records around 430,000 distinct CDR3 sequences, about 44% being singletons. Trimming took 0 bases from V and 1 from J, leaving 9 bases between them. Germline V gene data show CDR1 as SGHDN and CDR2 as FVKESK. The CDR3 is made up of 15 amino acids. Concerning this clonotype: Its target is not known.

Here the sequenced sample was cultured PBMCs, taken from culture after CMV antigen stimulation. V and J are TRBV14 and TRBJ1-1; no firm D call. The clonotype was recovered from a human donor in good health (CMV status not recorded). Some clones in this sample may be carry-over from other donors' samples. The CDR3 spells CASSQEFAGNTEAFF. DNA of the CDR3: TGTGCCAGCAGCCAAGAATTTGCGGGGAACACTGAAGCTTTCTTT.